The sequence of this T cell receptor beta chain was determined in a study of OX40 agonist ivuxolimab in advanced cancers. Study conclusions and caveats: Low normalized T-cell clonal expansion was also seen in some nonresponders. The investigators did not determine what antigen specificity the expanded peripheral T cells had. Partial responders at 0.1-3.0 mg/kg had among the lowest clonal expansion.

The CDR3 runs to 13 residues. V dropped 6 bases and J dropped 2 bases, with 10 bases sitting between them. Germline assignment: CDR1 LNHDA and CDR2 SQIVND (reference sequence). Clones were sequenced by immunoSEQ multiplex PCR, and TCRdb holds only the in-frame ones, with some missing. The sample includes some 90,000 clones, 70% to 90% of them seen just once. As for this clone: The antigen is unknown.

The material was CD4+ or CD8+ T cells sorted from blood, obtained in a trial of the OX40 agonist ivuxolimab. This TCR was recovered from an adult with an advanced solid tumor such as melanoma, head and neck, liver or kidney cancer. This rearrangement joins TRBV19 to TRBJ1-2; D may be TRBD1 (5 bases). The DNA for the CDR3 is TGTGCCAGTAGCCTATCAGGGAACTATGGCTACACCTTC. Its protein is CASSLSGNYGYTF.